The clone carrying this T cell receptor beta chain has a handful of counts. The data derive from a study of response to subunit inactivated influenza vaccine. MiXCR, run by TCRdb on the RT-PCR reads, gives a single entry per CDR3 protein. The data show about 620,000 distinct CDR3 sequences, around 11% seen once. These data are also associated with another study on T cells expressing NK-cell markers. Per that study: Making the TCR beta cDNA relied on 5'RACE template switching with UMIs. Sequenced donors, eight in total, included seven who were HCMV-seropositive and one who was seronegative. About 1.0-8% of CD8+ T cells in about six donors belonged to dominant NKG2C+ clonotypes. For a handful of donors, these clonotypes were likewise the leading ones in the CD3+CD56-NKG2C+ fraction. Whether expanded NKG2C-expressing T cell clones recognize HCMV is unknown.

The sample in question was PBMCs from blood, obtained on the day of vaccination. This receptor was identified in a man in his fifties who received an inactivated influenza vaccine.

This CDR3 reads CASSRGLGEKLFF. CDR3 DNA: TGTGCCAGCAGTAGGGGGTTGGGCGAAAAACTGTTTTTT. The V call is TRBV12-3 or TRBV12-4, the J call TRBJ1-4; TRBD1 might be the D (6 bases). This CDR3 contains 13 residues. V lost 5 bases, J lost 8 bases, and 12 bases lay in between.